The text below deals with one TCR beta chain. The sample comes from a study of cytomegalovirus exposure and HLA in healthy donors. Use of 60 Vbeta and 13 Jbeta primers characterized the PCR. Generated by immunoSEQ multiplex PCR, the TCRdb table keeps only in-frame clones and is missing some. The sample includes about 160,000 clones, 60% to 85% of them seen just once. The CDR3 loop spans 13 amino acids. Trimming removed 11 bases from V and 2 bases from J, with 16 bases in between. The germline V gene has CDR1 SNHLY and CDR2 FYNNEI. This chain uses TRBV2 with TRBJ2-7; TRBD1 is a possible D gene (5 bases). This TCR was sampled from a man aged 25-45 years in good health and CMV-seropositive. What was sequenced was PBMCs. The chain's CDR3 is CALSGRVPYEQYF. In DNA, the CDR3 is TGTGCCTTGTCCGGCAGGGTGCCCTACGAGCAGTACTTC.